This TCR beta chain was identified during a study of radiotherapy plus CTLA-4 blockade in lung cancer. Concerning this clone itself: Its target is unknown.

General study findings and limits: The study found tumor-derived TCR clones expanded in blood after radiotherapy plus ipilimumab.

The ends were cut back, 3 bases at V and 2 bases at J, with 8 bases in the middle. Germline CDR1 reads SGDLS; CDR2 reads YYNGEE. This CDR3 region has 14 residues. Measured with immunoSEQ multiplex PCR; TCRdb has only the in-frame clones, and not every one. The table shows about 62,000 clones, with more than 70% occurring only once. This sequence originates from a human donor with non-small cell lung cancer who had a complete response to radiotherapy plus ipilimumab. Source: peripheral blood, taken from a patient treated with radiotherapy plus ipilimumab. This sequence joins TRBV9 and TRBJ2-2, with D hard to call. This chain's CDR3 is CASSALLNTGELFF. CDR3 DNA: TGTGCCAGCAGCGCACTACTTAACACCGGGGAGCTGTTTTTT. Full variable domain (outside the CDR3, taken from reference TRBV9 and TRBJ2-2): DSGVTQTPKHLITATGQRVTLRCSPRSGDLSVYWYQQSLDQGLQFLIQYYNGEERAKGNILERFSAQQFPDLHSELNLSSLELGDSALYFCASSALLNTGELFFGEGSRLTVL.